This entry describes one T cell receptor (beta chain). Germline CDR1 and CDR2: MNHEY and SVGAGI. The CDR3 contains 14 residues. The PCR ran on 60 Vbeta and 13 Jbeta primers. Sequenced by immunoSEQ multiplex PCR; TCRdb stores in-frame clones only, minus some. Recorded for this sample: 35,000 to 45,000 clones. This entry belongs to a study of cytomegalovirus exposure and HLA in healthy donors. This sequence originates from a male donor in good health and CMV-seronegative. Sequencing used PBMCs. This sequence joins TRBV6-5 and TRBJ2-5; the match to TRBD1 covers 7 bases. The J call could be wrong; TRBJ2-7 is a better fit for the DNA end. CDR3 amino acids: CASSPRDRQFEQYF. The DNA of the CDR3 is TGTGCCAGCAGTCCCCGGGACAGACAGTTCGAGCAGTACTTC.